This entry lists 20 T cell receptor beta chains sequenced from one sample in a study of vaccination effects on CD4 cells after COVID-19. These receptors' antigens are unknown. Viral peptide pools were used in the ViraFEST assay to expand antigen-specific CD4+ T cells, and sequencing came afterward. The culture ran for approximately 10 days before CD4+ T cells were isolated. Some clones are missing from TCRdb's copy, which holds only in-frame ones; the method was immunoSEQ multiplex PCR. The sample includes 14,000 or so clones, around 76% of them seen just once. The sequencing used CD4+ T cells from PBMCs cultured with HCoV-229E spike peptides, collected before COVID-19 vaccination. The receptor set was obtained from a human donor who received a COVID-19 vaccine.

The chain recombines TRBV10-3 with TRBJ2-1; D is perhaps TRBD1 or TRBD2 (5 bases each). This CDR3 contains 12 residues. CDR1 and CDR2 (germline): ENHRY, SYGVKD. Trimming cost V 8 bases and J 7 bases, with 12 bases left between them. CDR3 bases: TGTGCCATCGAGGGGTTAAGGAATGAGCAGTTCTTC. This sequence encodes CAIEGLRNEQFF.

The genes are TRBV28 and TRBJ1-3; D possibly corresponds to TRBD1 (5 bases). Looked up from germline, CDR1 is MDHEN and CDR2 is SYDVKM. Trimming shortened V by 3 bases and J by 2 bases, and 14 bases separated the two germline ends. CDR3 length: 16 residues. CDR3 sequence (DNA): TGTGCCAGCAGTTTCCGGCAGGGTATGGCTGGAAACACCATATATTTT. Amino acid sequence: CASSFRQGMAGNTIYF.

This clone has a handful of counts. The chain uses TRBV5-1 and TRBJ1-6; D gene uncertain. The CDR3 is made up of 17 amino acids. Trimming cost V 0 bases and J 2 bases, with 12 bases left between them. Looked up from germline, CDR1 is SGHRS and CDR2 is YFSETQ. The CDR3 DNA follows: TGCGCCAGCAGCTTGGGTAGCGGCAGAGCCTATAATTCACCCCTCCACTTT. Amino acid sequence: CASSLGSGRAYNSPLHF.

This clone has just one count. The chain has TRBV5-1 and TRBJ2-7; D gene ambiguous. Germline lookup yields CDR1 SGHRS and CDR2 YFSETQ. CDR3 size: 14 residues. Trimming removed 0 bases at V and 1 base at J, with 8 bases between. The CDR3 DNA reads TGCGCCAGCAGCTTGGATGGCGGTTCCTACGAGCAGTACTTC. It encodes CASSLDGGSYEQYF.

The chain links TRBV5-1 to TRBJ2-3, with a weak D call TRBD1 (6 bases). The CDR3 spans 14 residues. The germline V gene has CDR1 SGHRS and CDR2 YFSETQ. V was trimmed by 5 bases and J by 3 bases, leaving 13 bases between them. CDR3 residues: CASRDGQGTDTQYF. The CDR3 DNA reads as TGCGCCAGCAGGGATGGTCAGGGGACAGATACGCAGTATTTT.

The chain recombines TRBV13 with TRBJ2-5; 7 bases are shared with TRBD1. CDR3 size: 14 residues. Germline CDR1 reads PRHDT; CDR2 reads FYEKMQ (reference sequence). V gave up 1 base and J gave up 4 bases; unmatched junction bases: 3. CDR3 sequence: CASSLVAGGETQYF. The CDR3 bases are TGTGCCAGCAGCTTAGTGGCAGGGGGAGAGACCCAGTACTTC.

The chain uses TRBV19 and TRBJ1-4, with 9 bases fitting TRBD1. CDR1 LNHDA and CDR2 SQIVND come from the germline V gene (reference sequence). The V gene end was trimmed by 2 bases and the J gene end by 8 bases; junction bases not matched to a gene: 6. CDR3 length: 15 residues. The CDR3 DNA reads TGTGCCAGTAGTATAATGGGACAGGGAGGGGAAAAACTGTTTTTT. It codes for CASSIMGQGGEKLFF.

This clone has more than one count but fewer than ten. V and J are TRBV19 and TRBJ1-6; tentatively, D is TRBD1 (5 bases). The CDR3 totals 14 residues. Per germline, CDR1 LNHDA and CDR2 SQIVND (reference sequence). V was clipped by 3 bases and J by 11 bases, with 14 bases between them. The CDR3 coding sequence is TGTGCCAGTAGTATCCGTCAGGGTCAAGCACCCCTCCACTTT. This gives the protein CASSIRQGQAPLHF.

This clone was counted a few times. The gene calls are TRBV2 and TRBJ1-5; perhaps TRBD1 as D (5 bases). Germline CDR1 reads SNHLY; CDR2 reads FYNNEI. The CDR3 covers 14 residues. The V end lost 6 bases, the J end lost 2 bases, and 11 bases lay between the germline ends. CDR3 amino acids: CASRRDAGNQPQHF. DNA of the CDR3: TGTGCCAGCAGAAGGGACGCAGGCAATCAGCCCCAGCATTTT. Full variable domain (missing parts from reference TRBV2 and TRBJ1-5): EPEVTQTPSHQVTQMGQEVILRCVPISNHLYFYWYRQILGQKVEFLVSFYNNEISEKSEIFDDQFSVERPDGSNFTLKIRSTKLEDSAMYFCASRRDAGNQPQHFGDGTRLSIL.

CDR3 bases: TGTGCCAGCAGCCCGACAGGGGGATCCAACTATGGCTACACCTTC. It encodes CASSPTGGSNYGYTF. The chain recombines TRBV7-2 with TRBJ1-2; 9 bases fit TRBD1. Germline CDR1 and CDR2: SGHTA and FQGNSA. V gave up 5 bases and J gave up 2 bases; unmatched junction bases: 6. This CDR3 contains 15 residues.

This clone was seen a handful of times. One end of the junction fails to match germline, which may point to a read error. V is TRBV7-9 and J is TRBJ2-3; D is unclear. This CDR3 comprises 12 residues. Germline V CDR1 and CDR2: SEHNR, FQNEAQ (reference sequence). The CDR3 DNA follows: TGTGCCAGCAGCTTGTTTCCAGACCCTATCCATTTT. Protein: CASSLFPDPIHF.

V and J are TRBV25-1 and TRBJ2-1, with unresolved D. In germline, CDR1 is MGHDK, CDR2 SYGVNS. Trimming shortened V by 4 bases and J by 8 bases, and 9 bases separated the two germline ends. There are 12 residues in the CDR3. The CDR3 spells CASSGPGDEQFF. The DNA of the CDR3 is TGTGCCAGCAGTGGGCCGGGCGATGAGCAGTTCTTC.

This chain links TRBV7-9 with TRBJ1-1; no firm D call. CDR1 SEHNR and CDR2 FQNEAQ come from the germline V gene (reference sequence). The germline V and J ends were trimmed by 5 bases and 0 bases, with 4 bases remaining between them. CDR3 length: 12 residues. The CDR3 sequence: CASSEVNTEAFF. The CDR3 DNA reads as TGTGCCAGCAGCGAGGTGAACACTGAAGCTTTCTTT.

This chain links TRBV7-6 with TRBJ2-1; the match to TRBD2 covers 7 bases. Germline V lookup: CDR1 SGHVS, CDR2 FNYEAQ. J was trimmed by 2 bases and V by 3 bases; bases with no gene match: 16. The CDR3 is 19 residues long. In DNA form, the CDR3 reads TGTGCCAGCAGCTTCTCCTTGGCTAGCGGCCATTTGACCTACAATGAGCAGTTCTTC. This translates into CASSFSLASGHLTYNEQFF.

V gene TRBV27 combines with J gene TRBJ2-3; 8 bases map to TRBD2. The length of the CDR3 is 15 residues. V lost 4 bases, J lost 2 bases, and 5 bases stayed unmatched. CDR1 MNHEY and CDR2 SMNVEV come from the germline V gene (reference sequence). Written as DNA, the CDR3 is TGTGCCAGCAGTTCGAGCGGGGGCCCCACAGATACGCAGTATTTT. The encoded protein is CASSSSGGPTDTQYF.

Written as DNA, the CDR3 is TGTGCCACCAGTGATGCCGGACGGCCCTACGAGCAGTACTTC. This encodes CATSDAGRPYEQYF. The chain couples TRBV24-1 to TRBJ2-7; D gene unclear. With 3 bases removed from V and 2 bases from J, the gap between germline ends came to 10 bases. Germline CDR1 reads KGHDR; CDR2 reads SFDVKD. The CDR3 sequence is 14 residues long.

The chain recombines TRBV19 with TRBJ2-2; possibly TRBD2 for D (6 bases). V lost 4 bases to trimming and J lost 2 bases, with 14 bases between them. This CDR3 spans 16 amino acids. From germline, CDR1 is LNHDA and CDR2 SQIVND (reference sequence). The CDR3 region has the DNA TGTGCCAGTAGTACTACGGGGAGGCACAACACCGGGGAGCTGTTTTTT. Encoded protein: CASSTTGRHNTGELFF.

This clone is a singleton in its sample. In DNA form, the CDR3 reads TGCGCCAGCAGCTTGGGTCTGGCCGGGGGGGCCTCAGATACGCAGTATTTT. It yields the protein CASSLGLAGGASDTQYF. The chain carries TRBV5-1 and TRBJ2-3, with 8 bases fitting TRBD2. V was pared by 0 bases and J by 4 bases, with 10 bases of the junction left unmatched. The CDR3 loop spans 17 amino acids. The germline CDR1 and CDR2 sequences are SGHRS and YFSETQ.

CDR3 in amino acids: CASRTQGDRNTIYF. The CDR3 bases are TGTGCCAGCAGGACCCAAGGCGATCGAAACACCATATATTTT. V gene TRBV28 combines with J gene TRBJ1-3; D ambiguous. The CDR3 contains 14 residues. With 6 bases removed from V and 5 bases from J, the gap between germline ends came to 14 bases. In germline, CDR1 is MDHEN, CDR2 SYDVKM.

This chain links TRBV7-9 with TRBJ1-1; tentative D call: TRBD1 (6 bases). V lost 4 bases to trimming and J lost 10 bases, with 13 bases between them. This CDR3 is 12 amino acids long. CDR1 and CDR2 from the germline V gene are SEHNR and FQNEAQ (reference sequence). CDR3 nucleotide sequence: TGTGCCAGCAGCTCCGCTTCACAGGGAGCTTTCTTT. Residues: CASSSASQGAFF.